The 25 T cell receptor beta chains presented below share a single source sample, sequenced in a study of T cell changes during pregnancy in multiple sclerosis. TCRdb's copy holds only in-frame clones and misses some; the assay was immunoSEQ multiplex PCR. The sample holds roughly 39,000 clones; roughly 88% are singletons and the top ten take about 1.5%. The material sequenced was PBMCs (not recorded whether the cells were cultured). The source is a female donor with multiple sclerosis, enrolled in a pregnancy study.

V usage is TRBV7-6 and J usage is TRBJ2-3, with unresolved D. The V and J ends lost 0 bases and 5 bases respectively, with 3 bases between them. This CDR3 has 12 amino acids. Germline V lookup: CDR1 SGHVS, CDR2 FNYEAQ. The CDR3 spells CASSLARDTQYF. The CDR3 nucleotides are TGTGCCAGCAGCTTAGCGCGAGATACGCAGTATTTT.

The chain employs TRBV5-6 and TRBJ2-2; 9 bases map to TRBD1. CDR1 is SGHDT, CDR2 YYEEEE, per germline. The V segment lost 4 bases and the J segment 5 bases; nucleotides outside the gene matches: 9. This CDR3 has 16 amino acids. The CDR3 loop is CASSMRTGVKTGELFF. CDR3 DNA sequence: TGTGCCAGCAGCATGAGGACAGGGGTAAAGACCGGGGAGCTGTTTTTT.

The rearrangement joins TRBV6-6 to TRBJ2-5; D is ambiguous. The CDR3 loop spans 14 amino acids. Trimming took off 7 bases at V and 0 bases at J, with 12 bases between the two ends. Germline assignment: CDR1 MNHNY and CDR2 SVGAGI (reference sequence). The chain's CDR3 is CASNPIRDQETQYF. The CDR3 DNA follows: TGTGCCAGCAACCCGATTAGGGACCAAGAGACCCAGTACTTC.

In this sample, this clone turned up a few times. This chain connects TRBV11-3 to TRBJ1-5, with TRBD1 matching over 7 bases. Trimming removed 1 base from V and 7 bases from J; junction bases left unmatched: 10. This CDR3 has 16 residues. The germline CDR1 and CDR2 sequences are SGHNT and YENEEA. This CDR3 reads CASSLGKQGRGQPQHF. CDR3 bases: TGTGCCAGCAGCTTAGGCAAACAGGGGCGTGGACAGCCCCAGCATTTT.

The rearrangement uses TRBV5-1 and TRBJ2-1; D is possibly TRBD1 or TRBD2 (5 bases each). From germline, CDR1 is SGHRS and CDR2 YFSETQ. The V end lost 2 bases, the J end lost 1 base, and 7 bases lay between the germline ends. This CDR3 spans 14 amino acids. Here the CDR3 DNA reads TGCGCCAGCAGCTTCAGGGAGTCCTACAATGAGCAGTTCTTC. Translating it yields CASSFRESYNEQFF.

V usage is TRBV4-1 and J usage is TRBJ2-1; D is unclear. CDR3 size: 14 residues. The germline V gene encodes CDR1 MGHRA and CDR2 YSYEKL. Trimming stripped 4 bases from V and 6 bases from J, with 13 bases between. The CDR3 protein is CASSPRIYPNEQFF. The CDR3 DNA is TGCGCCAGCAGCCCCCGGATCTACCCCAATGAGCAGTTCTTC.

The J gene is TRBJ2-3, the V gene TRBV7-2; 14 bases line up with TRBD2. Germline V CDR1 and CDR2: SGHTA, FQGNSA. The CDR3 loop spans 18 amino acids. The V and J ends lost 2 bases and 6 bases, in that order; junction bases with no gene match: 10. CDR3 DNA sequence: TGTGCCAGCAGCTTACTCGGAGGGACTAGCGGGAGTTTGGATACGCAGTATTTT. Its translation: CASSLLGGTSGSLDTQYF.

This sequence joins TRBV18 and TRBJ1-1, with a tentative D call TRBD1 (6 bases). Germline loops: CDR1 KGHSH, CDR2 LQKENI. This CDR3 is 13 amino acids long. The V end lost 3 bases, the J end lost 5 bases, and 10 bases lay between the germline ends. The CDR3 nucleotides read TGTGCCAGCTCACCGGGGGCAGGGACTGAAGCTTTCTTT. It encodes CASSPGAGTEAFF.

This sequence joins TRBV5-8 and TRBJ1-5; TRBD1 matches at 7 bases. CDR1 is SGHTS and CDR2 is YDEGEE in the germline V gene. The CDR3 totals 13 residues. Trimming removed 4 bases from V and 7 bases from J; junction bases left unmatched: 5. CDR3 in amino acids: CASSRDSEQPQHF. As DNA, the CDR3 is TGTGCCAGCAGCCGGGACAGCGAGCAGCCCCAGCATTTT.

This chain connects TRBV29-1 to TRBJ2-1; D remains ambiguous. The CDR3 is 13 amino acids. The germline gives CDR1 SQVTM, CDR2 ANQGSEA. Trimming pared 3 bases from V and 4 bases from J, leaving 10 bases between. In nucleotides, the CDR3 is TGCAGCGTTGATATCGTCCTTTACAATGAGCAGTTCTTC. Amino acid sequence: CSVDIVLYNEQFF.

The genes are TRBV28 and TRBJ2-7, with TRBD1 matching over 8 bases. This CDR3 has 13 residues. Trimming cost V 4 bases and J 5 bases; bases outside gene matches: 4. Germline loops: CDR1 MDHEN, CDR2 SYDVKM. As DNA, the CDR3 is TGTGCCAGCAGTTCAGGACAGGGAAACGAGCAGTACTTC. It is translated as CASSSGQGNEQYF.

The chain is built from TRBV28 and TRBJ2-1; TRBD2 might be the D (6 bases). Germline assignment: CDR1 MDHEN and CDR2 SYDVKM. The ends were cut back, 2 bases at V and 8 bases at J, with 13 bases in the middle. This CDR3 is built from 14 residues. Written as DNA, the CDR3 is TGTGCCAGCAGTTTACCACTAGCTCCCGATGAGCAGTTCTTC. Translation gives CASSLPLAPDEQFF.

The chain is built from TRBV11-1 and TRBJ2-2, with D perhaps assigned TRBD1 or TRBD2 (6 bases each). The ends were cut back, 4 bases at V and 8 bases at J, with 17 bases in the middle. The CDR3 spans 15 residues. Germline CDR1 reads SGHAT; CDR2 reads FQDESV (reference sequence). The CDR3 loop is CASSSPEGGVGELFF. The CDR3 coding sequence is TGTGCCAGCAGCTCACCTGAGGGGGGTGTGGGGGAGCTGTTTTTT. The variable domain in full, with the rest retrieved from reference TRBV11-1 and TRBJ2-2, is EAEVAQSPRYKITEKSQAVAFWCDPISGHATLYWYRQILGQGPELLVQFQDESVVDDSQLPKDRFSAERLKGVDSTLKIQPAELGDSAMYLCASSSPEGGVGELFFGEGSRLTVL.

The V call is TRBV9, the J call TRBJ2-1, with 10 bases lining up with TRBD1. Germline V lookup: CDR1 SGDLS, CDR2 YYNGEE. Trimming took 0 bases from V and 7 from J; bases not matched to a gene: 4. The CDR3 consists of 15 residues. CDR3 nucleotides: TGTGCCAGCAGCGTAGGGGGGACAGGGGCGAATGAGCAGTTCTTC. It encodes CASSVGGTGANEQFF.

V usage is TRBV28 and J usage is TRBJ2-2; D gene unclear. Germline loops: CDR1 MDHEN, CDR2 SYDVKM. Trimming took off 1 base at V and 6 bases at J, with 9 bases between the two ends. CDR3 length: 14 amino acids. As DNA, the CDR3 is TGTGCCAGCAGTTTATCTTCAGTCCCCGGGGAGCTGTTTTTT. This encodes CASSLSSVPGELFF.

This CDR3 is CASTQYWGYTF. In DNA form, the CDR3 reads TGTGCCAGTACCCAATATTGGGGCTACACCTTC. The chain carries TRBV19 and TRBJ1-2, with D unclear. This CDR3 is built from 11 residues. Trimming removed 7 bases at V and 8 bases at J, with 11 bases between. The germline gives CDR1 LNHDA, CDR2 SQIVND (reference sequence).

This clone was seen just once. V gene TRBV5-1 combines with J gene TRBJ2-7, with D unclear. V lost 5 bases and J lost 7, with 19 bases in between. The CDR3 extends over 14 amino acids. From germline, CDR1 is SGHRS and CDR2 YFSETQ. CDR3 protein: CASRRGESLEEQYF. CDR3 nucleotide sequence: TGCGCCAGCAGACGTGGGGAATCGCTGGAGGAGCAGTACTTC.

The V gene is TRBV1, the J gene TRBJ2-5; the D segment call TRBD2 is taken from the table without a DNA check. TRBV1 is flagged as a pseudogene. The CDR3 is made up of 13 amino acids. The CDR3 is CTSSRGGEETQYF. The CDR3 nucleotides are TGCACCAGCAGCCGAGGCGGTGAAGAGACCCAGTACTTC.

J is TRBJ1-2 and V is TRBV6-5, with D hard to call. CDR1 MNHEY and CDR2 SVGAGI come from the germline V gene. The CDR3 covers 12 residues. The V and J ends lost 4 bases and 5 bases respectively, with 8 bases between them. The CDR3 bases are TGTGCCAGCAGTTCAAACAGTTATGGCTACACCTTC. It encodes CASSSNSYGYTF.

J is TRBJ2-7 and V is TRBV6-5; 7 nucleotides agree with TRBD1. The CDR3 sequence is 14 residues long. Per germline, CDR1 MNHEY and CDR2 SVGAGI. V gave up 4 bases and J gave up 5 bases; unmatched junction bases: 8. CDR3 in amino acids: CASSSEQGFHEQYF. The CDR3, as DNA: TGTGCCAGCAGTTCGGAACAGGGGTTCCACGAGCAGTACTTC.

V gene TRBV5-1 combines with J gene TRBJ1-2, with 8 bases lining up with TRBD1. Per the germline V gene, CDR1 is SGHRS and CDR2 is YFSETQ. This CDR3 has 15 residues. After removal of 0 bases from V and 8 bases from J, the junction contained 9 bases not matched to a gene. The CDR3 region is CASSLEGTGPWGYTF. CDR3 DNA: TGCGCCAGCAGCTTGGAAGGGACAGGCCCTTGGGGCTACACCTTC.

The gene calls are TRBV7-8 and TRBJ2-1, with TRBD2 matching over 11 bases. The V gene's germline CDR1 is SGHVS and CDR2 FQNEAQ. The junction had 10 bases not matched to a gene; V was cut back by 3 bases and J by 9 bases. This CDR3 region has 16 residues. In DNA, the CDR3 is TGTGCCAGCAGCTTTGGGGGGACTAGCGGTAGGGTTGAGCAGTTCTTC. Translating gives CASSFGGTSGRVEQFF.

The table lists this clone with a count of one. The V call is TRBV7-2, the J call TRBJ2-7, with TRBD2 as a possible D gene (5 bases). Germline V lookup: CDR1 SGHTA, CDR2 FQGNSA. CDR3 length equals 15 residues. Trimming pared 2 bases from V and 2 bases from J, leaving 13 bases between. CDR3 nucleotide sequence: TGTGCCAGCAGCTTATCAGTCAGAGGGCCCTACGAGCAGTACTTC. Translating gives CASSLSVRGPYEQYF. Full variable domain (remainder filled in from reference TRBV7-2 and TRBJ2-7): GAGVSQSPSNKVTEKGKDVELRCDPISGHTALYWYRQSLGQGLEFLIYFQGNSAPDKSGLPSDRFSAERTGGSVSTLTIQRTQQEDSAVYLCASSLSVRGPYEQYFGPGTRLTVT.

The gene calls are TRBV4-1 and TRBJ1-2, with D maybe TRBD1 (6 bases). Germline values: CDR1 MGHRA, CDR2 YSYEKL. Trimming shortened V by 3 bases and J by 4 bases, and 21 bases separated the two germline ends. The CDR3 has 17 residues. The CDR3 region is CASSHEPNREGGYGYTF. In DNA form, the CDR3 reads TGCGCCAGCAGCCACGAGCCCAACAGGGAGGGTGGCTATGGCTACACCTTC.

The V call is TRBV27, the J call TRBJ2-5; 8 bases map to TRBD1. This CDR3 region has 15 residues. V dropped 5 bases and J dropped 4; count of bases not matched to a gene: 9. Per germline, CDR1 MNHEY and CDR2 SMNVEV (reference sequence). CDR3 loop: CASSPLYRGAETQYF. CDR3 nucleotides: TGTGCCAGCAGTCCCTTATACAGGGGGGCAGAGACCCAGTACTTC.